Listed here are 19 T cell receptor beta chains from one sample, sequenced in a study of cytomegalovirus exposure and HLA in healthy donors (dated by TCRdb to about 2017). The receptor library was made with the immunoSEQ multiplex PCR assay. For the multiplex PCR, a mixture combining 60 forward primers for TCR Vbeta segments and 13 reverse primers for TCR Jbeta segments was used. TCRdb carries this immuneACCESS record with in-frame sequences only. Its versions omit some clonotypes, under half of them owing to an unresolved V gene in the studies checked, with the rest unexplained. The sample table holds approximately 92,000 clones. The top ten hold 3% to 4% of the sample. Sequencing was done on a sample of PBMCs. The receptors were sampled from a woman younger than 45 in good health and CMV-seronegative.

V and J are TRBV29-1 and TRBJ1-1; D is undetermined. Germline CDR1 SQVTM, CDR2 ANQGSEA. The CDR3 is made up of 13 amino acids. V lost 4 bases and J lost 5, with 14 bases in between. DNA for the CDR3: TGCAGCGTTGCCCGACTCCTGGGTACTGAAGCTTTCTTT. Translated, it gives CSVARLLGTEAFF.

As regards this clone: This sample includes further DNA sequences coding for the same CDR3. This chain uses TRBV18 with TRBJ1-5, with D possibly TRBD1 on 6 matching bases. The CDR3 extends over 15 amino acids. V shed 6 bases and J shed 0 bases, with 12 bases lying between them. Germline V gene lookup returns CDR1 KGHSH and CDR2 LQKENI. The CDR3 DNA reads TGTGCCAGCTCGCCAGGGACAACTAGCAATCAGCCCCAGCATTTT. Its protein product is CASSPGTTSNQPQHF. Supplemented by reference TRBV18 and TRBJ1-5, the full variable domain reads NAGVMQNPRHLVRRRGQEARLRCSPMKGHSHVYWYRQLPEEGLKFMVYLQKENIIDESGMPKERFSAEFPKEGPSILRIQQVVRGDSAAYFCASSPGTTSNQPQHFGDGTRLSIL.

J is TRBJ2-1 and V is TRBV10-3; 7 bases align to TRBD2. This CDR3 region has 17 residues. V trimming: 0 bases; J trimming: 5 bases; junction bases outside the gene matches: 10. The germline CDR1 and CDR2 sequences are ENHRY and SYGVKD. The CDR3: CAISESRASGDNNEQFF. CDR3 sequence (DNA): TGTGCCATCAGTGAGTCGAGGGCTAGCGGCGATAACAATGAGCAGTTCTTC.

The V call is TRBV7-9, the J call TRBJ1-6, with a tentative D call TRBD1 (5 bases). V was clipped by 5 bases and J by 7 bases, with 12 bases between them. Germline CDR1 SEHNR, CDR2 FQNEAQ (reference sequence). This CDR3 comprises 14 residues. This chain's CDR3 is CASSPQTENSPLHF. DNA of the CDR3: TGTGCCAGCAGCCCTCAGACAGAAAATTCACCCCTCCACTTT.

The chain employs TRBV4-1 and TRBJ1-4; tentative D call: TRBD1 (6 bases). V was shortened by 0 bases and J by 6 bases, with 14 bases between the two germline ends. The CDR3 totals 16 residues. Germline assignment: CDR1 MGHRA and CDR2 YSYEKL. The CDR3, as DNA: TGCGCCAGCAGCCAAGAGCGGGGGGCTGGGGATGAAAAACTGTTTTTT. It codes for CASSQERGAGDEKLFF.

V gene TRBV7-9 combines with J gene TRBJ2-7; the match to TRBD1 covers 8 bases. Germline CDR1 reads SEHNR; CDR2 reads FQNEAQ (reference sequence). The CDR3 runs to 12 residues. V lost 5 bases to trimming and J lost 5 bases; unmatched junction nucleotides: 2. The CDR3: CASSRQGNEQYF. For the CDR3, the DNA is TGTGCCAGCAGCCGACAGGGGAACGAGCAGTACTTC.

The CDR3 region is CASTSSLPNTGELFF. In DNA form, the CDR3 reads TGTGCCAGTACTAGTAGTCTTCCGAACACCGGGGAGCTGTTTTTT. V is TRBV19 and J is TRBJ2-2, with D uncertain. Germline V gene lookup returns CDR1 LNHDA and CDR2 SQIVND (reference sequence). This CDR3 has 15 amino acids. The ends were cut back, 7 bases at V and 0 bases at J, with 12 bases in the middle.

This CDR3 is CASSQQPGGEGETQYF. The CDR3 DNA sequence: TGCGCCAGCAGCCAACAACCAGGGGGCGAAGGAGAGACCCAGTACTTC. The chain combines TRBV4-1 with TRBJ2-5; 8 bases fit TRBD1. J gave up 4 bases and V 2 bases, and 9 bases lay outside the gene matches. Germline V lookup: CDR1 MGHRA, CDR2 YSYEKL. The length of the CDR3 is 16 residues.

This chain joins TRBV25-1 and TRBJ2-1, with D perhaps matching TRBD2 (7 bases). The CDR3 runs 14 residues. CDR1 is MGHDK, CDR2 SYGVNS, per germline. Trimming cost V 3 bases and J 7 bases, with 13 bases left between them. CDR3 amino acids: CASSDRGAGNEQFF. CDR3 nucleotide sequence: TGTGCCAGCAGTGACCGGGGGGCCGGGAATGAGCAGTTCTTC.

This chain links TRBV4-1 with TRBJ1-5, with 8 bases matching TRBD1. The V gene end was trimmed by 4 bases and the J gene end by 3 bases; junction bases not matched to a gene: 8. Germline V gives CDR1 MGHRA, CDR2 YSYEKL. This CDR3 is built from 16 residues. The CDR3 here is CASSPRWDRYNQPQHF. The CDR3 region has the DNA TGCGCCAGCAGCCCAAGATGGGACAGGTACAATCAGCCCCAGCATTTT.

The chain employs TRBV4-1 and TRBJ1-5; D is unclear. The CDR3 covers 15 residues. The ends were cut back, 5 bases at V and 1 base at J, with 12 bases in the middle. Germline lookup yields CDR1 MGHRA and CDR2 YSYEKL. The CDR3 DNA reads TGCGCCAGCAGCTACTTTGGGCAAAGCAATCAGCCCCAGCATTTT. This translates into CASSYFGQSNQPQHF.

The chain joins TRBV7-9 to TRBJ1-2; 7 bases match TRBD1. With V trimmed by 6 bases and J by 3 bases, 10 bases remained unmatched. The germline CDR1 and CDR2 sequences are SEHNR and FQNEAQ (reference sequence). The CDR3 consists of 15 residues. The CDR3 spells CASSSRDRPYYGYTF. The CDR3 DNA follows: TGTGCCAGCAGTTCACGGGACAGACCTTACTATGGCTACACCTTC.

With respect to this clone: The junction differs from germline at one of its ends, possibly a read error. The CDR3 region has the DNA TGTGCCAGCAGCGAAGAAGGCTCCGGGGATCCCTCCTACAATGAGCAGTTCTTC. As protein: CASSEEGSGDPSYNEQFF. The V call is TRBV4-2, the J call TRBJ2-1; possibly TRBD2 for D (5 bases). The CDR3 totals 18 residues. Germline loops: CDR1 LGHNA, CDR2 YNFKEQ.

The rearrangement uses TRBV11-3 and TRBJ2-1; TRBD1 might be the D (5 bases). V gave up 1 base and J gave up 2 bases, with 12 bases separating them. Germline V gene lookup returns CDR1 SGHNT and CDR2 YENEEA. The CDR3 extends over 16 amino acids. The CDR3 coding sequence is TGTGCCAGCAGCTTAGGGTTAAGGGGCCCCTACAATGAGCAGTTCTTC. Amino acids: CASSLGLRGPYNEQFF.

The chain is built from TRBV28 and TRBJ1-2; a weak D match, TRBD1 (6 bases). Germline CDR1 reads MDHEN; CDR2 reads SYDVKM. The length of the CDR3 is 13 residues. V was pared by 5 bases and J by 7 bases, with 14 bases between. Here the CDR3 reads CASSLDRRPGYTF. CDR3 coding DNA: TGTGCCAGCAGTCTCGACAGGAGACCTGGCTACACCTTC.

The rearrangement joins TRBV7-9 to TRBJ1-1; TRBD1 is a possible D gene (6 bases). The V end lost 1 base, the J end lost 4 bases, and 10 bases lay between the germline ends. CDR3 size: 14 residues. CDR1 and CDR2 from the germline V gene are SEHNR and FQNEAQ (reference sequence). CDR3 sequence: CASSLDWGLTEAFF. As DNA, the CDR3 is TGTGCCAGCAGCTTAGACTGGGGGCTCACTGAAGCTTTCTTT. Together with reference TRBV7-9 and TRBJ1-1, the CDR3 gives the full variable domain: DTGVSQNPRHKITKRGQNVTFRCDPISEHNRLYWYRQTLGQGPEFLTYFQNEAQLEKSRLLSDRFSAERPKGSFSTLEIQRTEQGDSAMYLCASSLDWGLTEAFFGQGTRLTVV.

V and J are TRBV6-4 and TRBJ2-5; a weak D match, TRBD2 (7 bases). Trimming took 9 bases from V and 2 from J, leaving 19 bases between them. CDR1 MRHNA and CDR2 SNTAGT come from the germline V gene. The CDR3 length is 15 residues. The CDR3 sequence is CARRGAGVKQETQYF. The CDR3 DNA sequence: TGTGCCAGGAGGGGGGCGGGAGTAAAACAAGAGACCCAGTACTTC.

A note on this clone: This sample includes further DNA sequences coding for the same CDR3. The chain links TRBV5-1 to TRBJ2-7; 10 bases are shared with TRBD1. Germline trimming cut 3 bases from V and 2 bases from J; bases unmatched to any gene: 2. The CDR3 consists of 14 residues. Germline CDR1 reads SGHRS; CDR2 reads YFSETQ. The CDR3: CASSSGQGAYEQYF. The CDR3 bases are TGCGCCAGCAGCTCCGGACAGGGGGCCTACGAGCAGTACTTC. The full variable domain, rest sourced from reference TRBV5-1 and TRBJ2-7, is KAGVTQTPRYLIKTRGQQVTLSCSPISGHRSVSWYQQTPGQGLQFLFEYFSETQRNKGNFPGRFSGRQFSNSRSEMNVSTLELGDSALYLCASSSGQGAYEQYFGPGTRLTVT.

The chain is built from TRBV18 and TRBJ2-7, with 10 nucleotides matching TRBD1. Germline loops: CDR1 KGHSH, CDR2 LQKENI. The CDR3 is made up of 15 amino acids. V trimming: 6 bases; J trimming: 5 bases; junction bases outside the gene matches: 10. CDR3 nucleotide sequence: TGTGCCAGCTCCCTACGACAGGGGGCCTTAAACGAGCAGTACTTC. It encodes CASSLRQGALNEQYF.